This TCR beta chain was recorded in a study of T-cell memory formation after mild COVID-19. Study at large: Across donors, TCR clusters were largely donor specific. Study-level results: Researchers could not confirm that second-wave clones peaking on day 37 targeted SARS-CoV-2. Chiefly within CM and EM were the contracting CD4+ clones; CD8+ ones were within EMRA.

Regarding this clonotype: The antigen is not known.

V lost 6 bases and J 2 bases, leaving 14 bases between the germline ends. Germline lookup yields CDR1 MNHEY and CDR2 SVGEGT. This CDR3 has 14 residues. The TCR alpha and TCR beta cDNA libraries, bearing sample barcodes and UMIs, were generated by 5'RACE using constant-segment primers. TCRdb reprocessed the 5' RACE reads via MiXCR and lists one record per CDR3 protein. The sample lists hundreds of thousands of distinct CDR3 sequences; around 20% were seen once. The sample comprised PBMCs or a T cell subset sorted from them (not recorded which). The chain uses TRBV6-2 or TRBV6-3 and TRBJ2-7; the D call may be TRBD1 or TRBD2 (6 bases each). This clonotype was obtained from an adult woman who had mild COVID-19 (a few samples of this study predate the infection). Cell type and time point are not known. The CDR3 bases are TGTGCCAGCAGGCCTCCCGGGGGCACCTACGAGCAGTACTTC. Its protein product is CASRPPGGTYEQYF.